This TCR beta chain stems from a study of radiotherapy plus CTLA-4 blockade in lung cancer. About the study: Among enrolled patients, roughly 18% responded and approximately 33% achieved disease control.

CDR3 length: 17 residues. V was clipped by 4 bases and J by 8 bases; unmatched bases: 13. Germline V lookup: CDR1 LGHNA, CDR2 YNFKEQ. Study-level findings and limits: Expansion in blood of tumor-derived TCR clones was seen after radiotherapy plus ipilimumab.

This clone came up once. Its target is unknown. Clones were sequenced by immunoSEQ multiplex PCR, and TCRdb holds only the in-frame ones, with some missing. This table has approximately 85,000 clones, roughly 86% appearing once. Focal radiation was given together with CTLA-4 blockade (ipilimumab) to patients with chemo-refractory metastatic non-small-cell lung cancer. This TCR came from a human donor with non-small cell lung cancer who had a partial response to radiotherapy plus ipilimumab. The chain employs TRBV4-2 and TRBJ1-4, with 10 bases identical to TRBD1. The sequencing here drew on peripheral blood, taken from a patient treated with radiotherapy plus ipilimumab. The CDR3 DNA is TGTGCCAGCAGCCGACTGCGACAGGGGGCGCGCATAGAAAAACTGTTTTTT. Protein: CASSRLRQGARIEKLFF.